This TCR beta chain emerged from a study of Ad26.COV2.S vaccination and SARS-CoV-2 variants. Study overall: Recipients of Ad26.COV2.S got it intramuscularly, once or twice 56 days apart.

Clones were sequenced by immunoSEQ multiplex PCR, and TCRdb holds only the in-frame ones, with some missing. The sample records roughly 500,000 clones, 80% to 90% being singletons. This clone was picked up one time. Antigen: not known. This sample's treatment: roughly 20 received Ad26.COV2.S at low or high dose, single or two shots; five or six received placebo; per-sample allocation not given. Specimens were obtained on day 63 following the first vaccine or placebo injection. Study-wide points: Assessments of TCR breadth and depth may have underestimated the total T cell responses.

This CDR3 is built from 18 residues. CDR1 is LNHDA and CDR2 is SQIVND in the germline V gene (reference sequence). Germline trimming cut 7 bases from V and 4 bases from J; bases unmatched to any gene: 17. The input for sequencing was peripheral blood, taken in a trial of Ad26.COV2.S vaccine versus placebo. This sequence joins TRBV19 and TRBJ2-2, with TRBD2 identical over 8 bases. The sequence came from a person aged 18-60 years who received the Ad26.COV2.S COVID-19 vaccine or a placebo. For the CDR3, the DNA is TGTGCCAGTATAGGGAGGAGAGCGGGAGTGGTTAGCACCGGGGAGCTGTTTTTT. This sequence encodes CASIGRRAGVVSTGELFF. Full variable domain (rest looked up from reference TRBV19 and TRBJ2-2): DGGITQSPKYLFRKEGQNVTLSCEQNLNHDAMYWYRQDPGQGLRLIYYSQIVNDFQKGDIAEGYSVSREKKESFPLTVTSAQKNPTAFYLCASIGRRAGVVSTGELFFGEGSRLTVL.